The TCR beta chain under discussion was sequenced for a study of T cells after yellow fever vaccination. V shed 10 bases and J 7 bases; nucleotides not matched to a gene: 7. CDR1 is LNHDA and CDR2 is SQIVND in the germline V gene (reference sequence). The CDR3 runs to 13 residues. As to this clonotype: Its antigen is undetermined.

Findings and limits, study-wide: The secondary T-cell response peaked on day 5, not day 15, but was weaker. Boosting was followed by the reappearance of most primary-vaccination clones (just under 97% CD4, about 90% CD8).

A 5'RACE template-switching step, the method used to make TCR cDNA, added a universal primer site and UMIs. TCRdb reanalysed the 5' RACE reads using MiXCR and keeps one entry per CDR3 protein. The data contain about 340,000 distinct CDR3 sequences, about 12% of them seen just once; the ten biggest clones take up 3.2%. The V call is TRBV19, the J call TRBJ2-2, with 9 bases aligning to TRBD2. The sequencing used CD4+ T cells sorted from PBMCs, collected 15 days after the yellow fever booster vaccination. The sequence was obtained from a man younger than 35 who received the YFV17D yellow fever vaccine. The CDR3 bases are TGTGCCACTAGGACTAGCGAATTCGGGGAGCTGTTTTTT. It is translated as CATRTSEFGELFF. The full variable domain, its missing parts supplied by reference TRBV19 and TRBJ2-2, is DGGITQSPKYLFRKEGQNVTLSCEQNLNHDAMYWYRQDPGQGLRLIYYSQIVNDFQKGDIAEGYSVSREKKESFPLTVTSAQKNPTAFYLCATRTSEFGELFFGEGSRLTVL.